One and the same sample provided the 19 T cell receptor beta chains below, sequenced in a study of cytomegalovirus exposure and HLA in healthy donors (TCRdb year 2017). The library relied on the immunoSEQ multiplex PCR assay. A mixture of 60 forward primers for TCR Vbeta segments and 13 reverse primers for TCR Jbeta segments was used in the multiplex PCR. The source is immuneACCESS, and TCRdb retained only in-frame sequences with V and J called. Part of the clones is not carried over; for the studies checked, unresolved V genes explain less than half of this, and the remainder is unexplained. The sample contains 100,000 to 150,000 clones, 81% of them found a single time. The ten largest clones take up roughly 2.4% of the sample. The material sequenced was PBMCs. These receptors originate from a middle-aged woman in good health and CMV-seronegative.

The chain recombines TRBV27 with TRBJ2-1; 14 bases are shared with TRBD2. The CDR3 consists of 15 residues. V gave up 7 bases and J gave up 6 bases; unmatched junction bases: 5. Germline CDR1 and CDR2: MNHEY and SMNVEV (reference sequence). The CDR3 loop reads CASTWGTSGSNEQFF. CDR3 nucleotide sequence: TGTGCCAGCACCTGGGGGACTAGCGGGAGCAATGAGCAGTTCTTC.

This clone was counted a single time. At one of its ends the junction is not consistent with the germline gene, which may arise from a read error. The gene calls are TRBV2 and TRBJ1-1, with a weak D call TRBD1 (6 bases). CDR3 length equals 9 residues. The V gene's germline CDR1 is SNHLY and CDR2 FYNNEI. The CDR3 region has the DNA TGTGCCAGGACGGTCCCGGGGACATTT. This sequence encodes CARTVPGTF.

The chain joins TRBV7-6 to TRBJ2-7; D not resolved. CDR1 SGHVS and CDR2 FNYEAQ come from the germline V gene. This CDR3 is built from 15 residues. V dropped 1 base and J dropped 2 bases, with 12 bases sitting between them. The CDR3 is CASSLDSDRAYEQYF. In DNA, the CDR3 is TGTGCCAGCAGCTTAGATTCTGATAGAGCCTACGAGCAGTACTTC.

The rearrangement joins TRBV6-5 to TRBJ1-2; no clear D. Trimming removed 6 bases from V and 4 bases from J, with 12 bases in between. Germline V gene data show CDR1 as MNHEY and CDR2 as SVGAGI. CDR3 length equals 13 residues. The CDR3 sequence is CASRSTGAYGYTF. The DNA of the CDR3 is TGTGCCAGCAGGTCAACGGGAGCCTATGGCTACACCTTC.

CDR3 loop: CASRLPGQGVSPLHF. Here the CDR3 DNA reads TGTGCCAGTAGACTCCCGGGACAGGGCGTCTCACCCCTCCACTTT. The rearrangement links TRBV19 to TRBJ1-6; TRBD1 aligns across 9 bases. V shed 6 bases and J 10 bases; nucleotides not matched to a gene: 10. Germline assignment: CDR1 LNHDA and CDR2 SQIVND (reference sequence). The CDR3 runs to 15 residues.

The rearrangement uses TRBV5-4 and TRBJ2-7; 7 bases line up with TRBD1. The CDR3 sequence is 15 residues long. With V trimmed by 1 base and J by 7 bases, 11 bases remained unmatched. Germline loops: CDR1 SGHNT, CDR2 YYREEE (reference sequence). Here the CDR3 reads CASSLTDRTDGEQYF. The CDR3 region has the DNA TGTGCCAGCAGCTTGACGGACAGGACCGATGGGGAGCAGTACTTC.

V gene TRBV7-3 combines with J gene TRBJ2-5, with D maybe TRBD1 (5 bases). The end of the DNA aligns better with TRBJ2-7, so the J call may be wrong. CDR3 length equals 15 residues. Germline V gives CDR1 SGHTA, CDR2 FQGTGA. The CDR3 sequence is CASSLLGQGGYEQYF. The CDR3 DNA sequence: TGTGCCAGCAGCTTATTGGGCCAGGGCGGTTACGAGCAGTACTTC.

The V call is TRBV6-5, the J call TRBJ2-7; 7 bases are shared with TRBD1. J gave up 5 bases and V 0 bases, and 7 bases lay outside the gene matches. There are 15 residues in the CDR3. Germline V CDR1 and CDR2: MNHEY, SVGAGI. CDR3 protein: CASSYSRGYQNEQYF. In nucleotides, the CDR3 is TGTGCCAGCAGTTACTCCAGGGGGTATCAGAACGAGCAGTACTTC.

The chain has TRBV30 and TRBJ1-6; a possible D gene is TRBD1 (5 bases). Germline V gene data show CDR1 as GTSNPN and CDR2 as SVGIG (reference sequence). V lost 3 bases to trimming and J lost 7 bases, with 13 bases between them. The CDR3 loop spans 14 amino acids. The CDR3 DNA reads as TGTGCCTGGAGCCAGGGAAAAGGCAATTCACCCCTCCACTTT. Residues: CAWSQGKGNSPLHF.

CDR3 amino acids: CASSPPGLKETQYF. The CDR3 DNA follows: TGTGCCAGCAGCCCCCCGGGACTAAAAGAGACCCAGTACTTC. V usage is TRBV5-4 and J usage is TRBJ2-5; 7 nucleotides align to TRBD2. The J segment lost 3 bases and the V segment lost 4 bases, leaving 6 bases of the junction unmatched. Germline V gene sequence: CDR1 SGHNT, CDR2 YYREEE (reference sequence). The CDR3 is made up of 14 amino acids.

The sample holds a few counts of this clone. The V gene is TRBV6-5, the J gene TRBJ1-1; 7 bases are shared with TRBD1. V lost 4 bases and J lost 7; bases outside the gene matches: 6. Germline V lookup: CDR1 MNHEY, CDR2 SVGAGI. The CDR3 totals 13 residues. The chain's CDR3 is CASSFRDRLEAFF. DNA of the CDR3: TGTGCCAGCAGTTTCCGGGACAGACTTGAAGCTTTCTTT.

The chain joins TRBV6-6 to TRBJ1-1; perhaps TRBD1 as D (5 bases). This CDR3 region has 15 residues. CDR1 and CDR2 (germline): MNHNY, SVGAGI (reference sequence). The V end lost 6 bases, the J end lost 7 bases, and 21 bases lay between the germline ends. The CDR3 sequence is CASSLQSSGYDEAFF. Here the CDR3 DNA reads TGTGCCAGCAGCCTACAGTCGTCAGGGTACGATGAAGCTTTCTTT.

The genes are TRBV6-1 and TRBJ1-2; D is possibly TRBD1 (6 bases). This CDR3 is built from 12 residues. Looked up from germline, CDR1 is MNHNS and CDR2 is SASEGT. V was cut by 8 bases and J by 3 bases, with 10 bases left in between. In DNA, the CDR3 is TGTGCCAGCGTAGCAGGGGACTATGGCTACACCTTC. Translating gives CASVAGDYGYTF.

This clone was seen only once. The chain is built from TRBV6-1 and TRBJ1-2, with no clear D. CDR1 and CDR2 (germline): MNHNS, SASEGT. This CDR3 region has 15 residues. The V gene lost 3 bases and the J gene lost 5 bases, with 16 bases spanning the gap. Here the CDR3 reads CASSDREEEGYGYTF. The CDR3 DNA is TGTGCCAGCAGTGACCGGGAGGAGGAGGGATATGGCTACACCTTC.

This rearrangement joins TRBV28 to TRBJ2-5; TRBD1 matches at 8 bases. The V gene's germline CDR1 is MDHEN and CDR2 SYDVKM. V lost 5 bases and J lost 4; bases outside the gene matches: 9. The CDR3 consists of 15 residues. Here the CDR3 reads CASSRWTGSTETQYF. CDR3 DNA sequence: TGTGCCAGCAGTCGCTGGACAGGGTCGACAGAGACCCAGTACTTC.

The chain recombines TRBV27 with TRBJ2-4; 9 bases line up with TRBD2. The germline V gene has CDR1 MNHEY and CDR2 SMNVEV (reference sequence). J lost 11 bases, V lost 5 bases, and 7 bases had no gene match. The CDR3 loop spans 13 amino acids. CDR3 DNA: TGTGCCAGCAGTAGTAGCGGGAGTTTCGTTCAGTACTTC. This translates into CASSSSGSFVQYF.

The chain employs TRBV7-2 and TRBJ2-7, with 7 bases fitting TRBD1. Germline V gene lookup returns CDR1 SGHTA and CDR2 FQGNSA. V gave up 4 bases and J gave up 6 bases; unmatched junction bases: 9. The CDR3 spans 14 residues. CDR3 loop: CASSSGQPSGEQYF. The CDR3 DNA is TGTGCCAGCAGCTCGGGACAGCCCTCTGGCGAGCAGTACTTC.

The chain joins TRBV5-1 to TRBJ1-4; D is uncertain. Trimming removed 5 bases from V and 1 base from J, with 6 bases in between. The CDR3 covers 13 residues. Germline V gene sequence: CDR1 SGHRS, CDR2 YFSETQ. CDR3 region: CASREGTNEKLFF. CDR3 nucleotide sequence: TGCGCCAGCAGAGAGGGAACTAATGAAAAACTGTTTTTT.

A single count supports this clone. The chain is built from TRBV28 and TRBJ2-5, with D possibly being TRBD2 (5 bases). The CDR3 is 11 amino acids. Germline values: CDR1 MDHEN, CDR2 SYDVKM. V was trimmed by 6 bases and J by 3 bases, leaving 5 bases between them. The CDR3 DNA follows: TGTGCCAGCAGGGGAGAAGAGACCCAGTACTTC. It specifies CASRGEETQYF.